One TCR beta chain is described in this entry. The CDR3 is made up of 17 amino acids. After removal of 7 bases from V and 3 bases from J, the junction contained 6 bases not matched to a gene. The germline V gene encodes CDR1 LNHDA and CDR2 SQIVND (reference sequence). This entry comes from a study of technical replicates of blood from a few donors. The assay was immunoSEQ multiplex PCR, and TCRdb's table has in-frame clones only and misses some. Altogether 15,000 or so clones are present, approximately 86% being singletons, with the ten largest covering roughly 11%. This receptor was taken from a human donor in good health. The chain is built from TRBV19 and TRBJ2-2; 15 bases map to TRBD2. Source material: PBMCs. CDR3 DNA sequence: TGTGCCAGTAACCCGGGACTAGCGGGAGGAGACACCGGGGAGCTGTTTTTT. Encoded protein: CASNPGLAGGDTGELFF.